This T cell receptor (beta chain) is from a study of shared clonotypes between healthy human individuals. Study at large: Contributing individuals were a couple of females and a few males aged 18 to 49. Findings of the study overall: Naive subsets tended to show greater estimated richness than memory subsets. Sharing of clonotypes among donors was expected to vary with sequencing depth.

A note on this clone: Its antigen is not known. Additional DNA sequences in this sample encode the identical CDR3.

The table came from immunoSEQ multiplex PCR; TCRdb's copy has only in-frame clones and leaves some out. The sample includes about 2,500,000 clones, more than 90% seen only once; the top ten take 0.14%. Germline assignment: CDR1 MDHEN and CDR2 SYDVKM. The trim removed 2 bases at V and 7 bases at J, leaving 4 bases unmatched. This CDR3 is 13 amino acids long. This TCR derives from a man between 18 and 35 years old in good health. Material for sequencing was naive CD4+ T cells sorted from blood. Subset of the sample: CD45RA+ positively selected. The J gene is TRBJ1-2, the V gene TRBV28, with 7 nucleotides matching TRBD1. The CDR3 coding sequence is TGTGCCAGCAGTTTAGGGACAGAGCTTGGCTACACCTTC. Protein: CASSLGTELGYTF.